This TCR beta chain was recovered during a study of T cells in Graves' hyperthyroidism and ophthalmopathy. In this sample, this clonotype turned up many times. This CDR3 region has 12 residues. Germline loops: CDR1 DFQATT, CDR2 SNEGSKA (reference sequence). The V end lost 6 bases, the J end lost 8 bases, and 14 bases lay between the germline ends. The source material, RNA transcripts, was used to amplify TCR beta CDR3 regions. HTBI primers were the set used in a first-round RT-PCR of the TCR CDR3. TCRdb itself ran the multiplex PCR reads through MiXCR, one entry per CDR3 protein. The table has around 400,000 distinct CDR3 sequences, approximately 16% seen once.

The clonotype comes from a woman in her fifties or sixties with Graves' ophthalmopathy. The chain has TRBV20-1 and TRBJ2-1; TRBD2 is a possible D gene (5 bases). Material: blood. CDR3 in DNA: TGCAGTGCCAAGGCGGAAGCGGATGAGCAGTTCTTC. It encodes CSAKAEADEQFF.